Shown below are 4 T cell receptor beta chains from a single sample sequenced in a study of glioma-infiltrating T cells after dendritic cell vaccination. Time point in this sample: after dendritic cell vaccination, including at tumor progression/relapse. Assay used: immunoSEQ multiplex PCR; TCRdb lists only in-frame clones, some missing. The profile shows 65,000 to 80,000 clones, roughly 91% of them singletons. Material: blood, obtained after dendritic cell vaccination. All receptors come from a human donor with glioblastoma.

This rearrangement joins TRBV11-3 to TRBJ2-7; 13 positions match TRBD2. This CDR3 spans 14 amino acids. The ends lost 7 bases at V and 3 bases at J; junction bases unmatched: 3. CDR1 SGHNT and CDR2 YENEEA come from the germline V gene. The CDR3 is CASTWTSGSYEQYF. In nucleotides, the CDR3 is TGTGCCAGCACCTGGACTAGCGGGAGCTACGAGCAGTACTTC.

V is TRBV5-3 and J is TRBJ2-3, with 8 bases matching TRBD2. TRBV5-3 is placed among ORFs of uncertain function. This CDR3 region has 16 residues. V was pared by 2 bases and J by 2 bases, with 7 bases of the junction left unmatched. The CDR3 coding sequence is TGTGCCAGAAGCTTTCCCCAGCGGGAGAACACAGATACGCAGTATTTT. This gives the protein CARSFPQRENTDTQYF.

The chain employs TRBV11-2 and TRBJ2-7, with 11 bases aligning to TRBD1. The germline V gene has CDR1 SGHAT and CDR2 FQNNGV. V lost 7 bases to trimming and J lost 7 bases; unmatched junction nucleotides: 15. The CDR3 runs to 16 residues. The CDR3 DNA reads as TGTGCCAGCACCAAGGGGGTCGGACAGGGGGCGAGGGAGCAGTACTTC. Translated: CASTKGVGQGAREQYF.

This rearrangement joins TRBV11-1 to TRBJ2-1; D gene ambiguous. Germline V gene lookup returns CDR1 SGHAT and CDR2 FQDESV (reference sequence). This CDR3 is 18 amino acids long. Trimming shortened V by 4 bases and J by 8 bases, and 27 bases separated the two germline ends. CDR3 bases: TGTGCCAGCAGCTCCATCCCTCGGGTACCCTCTTTTTCGGATGAGCAGTTCTTC. Residues: CASSSIPRVPSFSDEQFF.